These T cell receptor beta chains were read from a single sample in a study of CD8 T cells in Susac syndrome. TCRdb analysed the immunoSEQ multiplex PCR reads with MiXCR anew, one entry per CDR3 protein. This table has roughly 200,000 distinct CDR3 sequences, around 95% appearing once. The sample taken for sequencing was CD4+ T cells from PBMCs. These receptors were collected from a human donor with multiple sclerosis. The CDR3 runs from the conserved cysteine through the conserved F or W. The order of the fields is D gene, clone size, CDR3 length, V gene, J gene, CDR3 protein, CDR3 DNA. A D gene is named only where the DNA matches it firmly. Only some rows state a clone size, as once, few, many or a class for expanded clones.

d_gene: NA
abundance: once
len: 12
v_gene: TRBV12-3/TRBV12-4
j_gene: TRBJ2-7
CDR3aa: CASRRSYYEQYF
CDR3nt: TGTGCCAGCAGGAGAAGTTACTACGAGCAGTACTTC

d_gene: NA
abundance: NA
len: 17
v_gene: TRBV20-1
j_gene: TRBJ2-6
CDR3aa: CSARDVRRAPGANVLTF
CDR3nt: TGCAGTGCTAGAGATGTCAGAAGGGCTCCGGGGGCCAACGTCCTGACTTTC

d_gene: NA
abundance: NA
len: 13
v_gene: TRBV30
j_gene: TRBJ1-4
CDR3aa: CAWTESTNEKLFF
CDR3nt: TGTGCCTGGACGGAATCAACTAATGAAAAACTGTTTTTT

d_gene: NA
abundance: NA
len: 13
v_gene: TRBV2
j_gene: TRBJ1-6
CDR3aa: CASSERGNSPLHF
CDR3nt: TGTGCCAGCAGTGAAAGGGGTAATTCACCCCTCCACTTT

d_gene: TRBD1
abundance: NA
len: 14
v_gene: TRBV20-1
j_gene: TRBJ2-3
CDR3aa: CSTTGQGYTDTQYF
CDR3nt: TGCAGTACCACGGGACAGGGGTACACAGATACGCAGTATTTT

d_gene: NA
abundance: NA
len: 14
v_gene: TRBV20-1
j_gene: TRBJ2-4
CDR3aa: CSASTGVAKNIQYF
CDR3nt: TGCAGTGCCTCGACAGGAGTAGCCAAAAACATTCAGTACTTC

d_gene: TRBD1
abundance: NA
len: 13
v_gene: TRBV9
j_gene: TRBJ2-5
CDR3aa: CASSVVGQATQYF
CDR3nt: TGTGCCAGCAGCGTAGTTGGACAGGCGACCCAGTACTTC

d_gene: TRBD1
abundance: NA
len: 17
v_gene: TRBV7-2
j_gene: TRBJ1-1
CDR3aa: CASSYFFRGRGNTEAFF
CDR3nt: TGTGCCAGCAGCTATTTCTTCAGGGGGCGAGGGAACACTGAAGCTTTCTTT

d_gene: NA
abundance: NA
len: 15
v_gene: TRBV20-1
j_gene: TRBJ2-5
CDR3aa: CSARGPARGQETQYF
CDR3nt: TGCAGTGCTAGGGGACCGGCCCGGGGACAAGAGACCCAGTACTTC

d_gene: TRBD1
abundance: NA
len: 14
v_gene: TRBV11-1
j_gene: TRBJ1-2
CDR3aa: CASSSTGGLLGYTF
CDR3nt: TGTGCCAGCAGCTCGACAGGGGGCCTATTGGGCTACACCTTC

d_gene: NA
abundance: NA
len: 13
v_gene: TRBV30
j_gene: TRBJ1-1
CDR3aa: CAWDGQLNTEAFF
CDR3nt: TGTGCCTGGGACGGACAGTTGAACACTGAAGCTTTCTTT

d_gene: TRBD2
abundance: NA
len: 15
v_gene: TRBV7-7
j_gene: TRBJ2-3
CDR3aa: CASSPTTSGRDTQYF
CDR3nt: TGTGCCAGCAGCCCGACGACTAGCGGGAGAGATACGCAGTATTTT

d_gene: TRBD2
abundance: NA
len: 15
v_gene: TRBV20-1
j_gene: TRBJ2-3
CDR3aa: CSASLSGGVLDTQYF
CDR3nt: TGCAGTGCTAGCCTTAGCGGGGGGGTGTTGGATACGCAGTATTTT

d_gene: TRBD1
abundance: once
len: 15
v_gene: TRBV3-1
j_gene: TRBJ2-5
CDR3aa: CASSQDRGLGETQYF
CDR3nt: TGTGCCAGCAGCCAGGACAGGGGGCTCGGGGAGACCCAGTACTTC

d_gene: NA
abundance: NA
len: 16
v_gene: TRBV3-1
j_gene: TRBJ2-1
CDR3aa: CASSQAGTGVYNEQFF
CDR3nt: TGTGCCAGCAGCCAAGCCGGGACGGGGGTCTACAATGAGCAGTTCTTC

d_gene: TRBD2
abundance: NA
len: 13
v_gene: TRBV20-1
j_gene: TRBJ2-3
CDR3aa: CSVRRGVQDTQYF
CDR3nt: TGCAGTGTCCGGCGGGGGGTTCAAGATACGCAGTATTTT